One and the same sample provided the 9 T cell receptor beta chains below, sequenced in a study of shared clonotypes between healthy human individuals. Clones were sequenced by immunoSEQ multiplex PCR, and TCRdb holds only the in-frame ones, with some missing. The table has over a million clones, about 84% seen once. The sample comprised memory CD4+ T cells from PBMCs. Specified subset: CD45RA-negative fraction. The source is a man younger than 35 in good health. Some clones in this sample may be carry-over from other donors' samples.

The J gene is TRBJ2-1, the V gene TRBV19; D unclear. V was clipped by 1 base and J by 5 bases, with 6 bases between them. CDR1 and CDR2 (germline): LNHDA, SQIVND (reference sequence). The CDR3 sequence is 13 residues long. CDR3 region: CASSIGANNEQFF. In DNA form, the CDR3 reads TGTGCCAGTAGTATAGGAGCTAACAATGAGCAGTTCTTC.

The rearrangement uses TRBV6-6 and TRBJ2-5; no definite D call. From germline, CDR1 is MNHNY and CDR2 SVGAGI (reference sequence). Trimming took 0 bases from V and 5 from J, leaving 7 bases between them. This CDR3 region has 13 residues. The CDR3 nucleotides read TGTGCCAGCAGTTACTCGAACTGGGAGACCCAGTACTTC. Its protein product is CASSYSNWETQYF.

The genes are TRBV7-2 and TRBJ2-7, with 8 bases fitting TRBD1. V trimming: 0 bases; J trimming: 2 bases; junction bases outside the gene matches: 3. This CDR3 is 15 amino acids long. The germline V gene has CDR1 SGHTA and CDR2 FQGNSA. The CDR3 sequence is CASSLADRVAYEQYF. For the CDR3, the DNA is TGTGCCAGCAGCTTAGCGGACAGGGTAGCCTACGAGCAGTACTTC. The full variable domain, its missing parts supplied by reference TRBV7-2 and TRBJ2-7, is GAGVSQSPSNKVTEKGKDVELRCDPISGHTALYWYRQSLGQGLEFLIYFQGNSAPDKSGLPSDRFSAERTGGSVSTLTIQRTQQEDSAVYLCASSLADRVAYEQYFGPGTRLTVT.

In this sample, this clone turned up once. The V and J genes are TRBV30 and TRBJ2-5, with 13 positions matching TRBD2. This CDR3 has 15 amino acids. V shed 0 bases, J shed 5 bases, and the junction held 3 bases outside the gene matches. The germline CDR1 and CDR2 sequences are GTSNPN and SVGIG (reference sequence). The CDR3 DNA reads TGTGCCTGGAGTGTACCGGGACTAGCGGGGGAGACCCAGTACTTC. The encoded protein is CAWSVPGLAGETQYF.

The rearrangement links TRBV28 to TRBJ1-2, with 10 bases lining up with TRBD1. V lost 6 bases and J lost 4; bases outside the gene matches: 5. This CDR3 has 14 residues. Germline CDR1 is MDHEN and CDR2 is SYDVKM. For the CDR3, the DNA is TGTGCCAGCAGCCTGACAGGGGGCGCCTATGGCTACACCTTC. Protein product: CASSLTGGAYGYTF.

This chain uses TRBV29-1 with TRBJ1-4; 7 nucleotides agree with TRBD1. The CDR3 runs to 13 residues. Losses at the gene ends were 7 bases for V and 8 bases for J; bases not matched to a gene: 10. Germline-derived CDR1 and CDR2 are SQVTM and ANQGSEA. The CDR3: CSALDRVGEKLFF. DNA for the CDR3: TGCAGCGCGTTAGACAGGGTAGGAGAAAAACTGTTTTTT.

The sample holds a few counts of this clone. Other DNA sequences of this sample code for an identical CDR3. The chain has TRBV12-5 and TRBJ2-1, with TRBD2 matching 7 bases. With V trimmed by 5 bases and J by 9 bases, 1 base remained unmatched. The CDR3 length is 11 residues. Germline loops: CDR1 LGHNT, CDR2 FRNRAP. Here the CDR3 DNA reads TGTGCTAGTGGTCGCGGGGGTGAGCAGTTCTTC. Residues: CASGRGGEQFF. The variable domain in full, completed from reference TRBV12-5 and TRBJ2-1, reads DARVTQTPRHKVTEMGQEVTMRCQPILGHNTVFWYRQTMMQGLELLAYFRNRAPLDDSGMPKDRFSAEMPDATLATLKIQPSEPRDSAVYFCASGRGGEQFFGPGTRLTVL.

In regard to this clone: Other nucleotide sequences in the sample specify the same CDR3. The CDR3 coding sequence is TGTGCCAGCAGCCAAGATTTAGGCTACGAGCAGTACTTC. This gives the protein CASSQDLGYEQYF. This chain links TRBV14 with TRBJ2-7; D is unclear. CDR3 length: 13 amino acids. CDR1 and CDR2 from the germline V gene are SGHDN and FVKESK. V lost 0 bases and J 3 bases, leaving 6 bases between the germline ends. Drawing the rest from reference TRBV14 and TRBJ2-7, the complete variable domain is EAGVTQFPSHSVIEKGQTVTLRCDPISGHDNLYWYRRVMGKEIKFLLHFVKESKQDESGMPNNRFLAERTGGTYSTLKVQPAELEDSGVYFCASSQDLGYEQYFGPGTRLTVT.

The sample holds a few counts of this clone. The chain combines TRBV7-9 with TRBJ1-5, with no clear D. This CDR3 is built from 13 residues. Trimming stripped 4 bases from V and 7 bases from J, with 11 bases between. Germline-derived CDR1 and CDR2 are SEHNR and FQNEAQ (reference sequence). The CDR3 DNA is TGTGCCAGCAGCTCCCAGGCGGAGCAGCCCCAGCATTTT. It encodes CASSSQAEQPQHF.